This paragraph covers one T cell receptor beta chain sequence. Prior autoimmune disease or systemic immunosuppression barred patients. TCRdb's table, derived via immunoSEQ multiplex PCR, lists solely in-frame clones and lacks some. In the table there are about 62,000 clones, around 93% of which are singletons. The sample comes from a study of OX40 agonist ivuxolimab in advanced cancers. This clonotype originated in an adult with an advanced solid tumor such as melanoma, head and neck, liver or kidney cancer. The sequencing used CD4+ or CD8+ T cells sorted from blood, collected in a trial of the OX40 agonist ivuxolimab.

The CDR3 bases are TGTGCCAGCAGCTCTACTAGCGGGAGCACAGATACGCAGTATTTT. It specifies CASSSTSGSTDTQYF. V usage is TRBV4-2 and J usage is TRBJ2-3; 9 bases are shared with TRBD2. Germline-derived CDR1 and CDR2 are LGHNA and YNFKEQ. The CDR3 is made up of 15 amino acids. With V trimmed by 5 bases and J by 0 bases, 3 bases remained unmatched.